This T cell receptor beta chain was profiled in a study of CD8+ T cells in alopecia areata. Looking at the study overall: Twice a day, 5 to 10 mg of oral tofacitinib was administered to treated patients.

This sample's treatment: oral pan-JAK inhibitor, 5-10 mg twice daily. Alopecia areata patients provided lesional scalp punch biopsies and peripheral blood, both collected for the study. The CDR3 consists of 15 residues. V dropped 0 bases and J dropped 7 bases, with 15 bases sitting between them. Germline CDR1 and CDR2: GTSNPN and SVGIG (reference sequence). Reverse transcribed after extraction, RNA yielded cDNA as the sequencing template. Assay: immunoSEQ multiplex PCR; the TCRdb copy retains only in-frame clones and omits some. Found here are 150,000 or so clones, approximately 52% of them singletons; the top ten hold about a sixth. About this clone: Its specificity is unknown.

Regarding the study as a whole: Tofacitinib delivered significant drops in scalp clonality and in expanded CD8+ clones among the top 100. Affected scalp, especially in alopecia totalis/universalis, had a higher clonality than normal scalp did.

The origin of this receptor is a human donor with alopecia areata. The sequencing used CD4+ T cells sorted from blood, collected at approximately week 55, from a patient treated with tofacitinib. This chain connects TRBV30 to TRBJ1-4, with D possibly being TRBD1 (6 bases). The CDR3 DNA reads TGTGCCTGGAGTGTTTTGGGGGGCATGAGTGAAAAACTGTTTTTT. As protein: CAWSVLGGMSEKLFF.